Below, 30 T cell receptor beta chains from the same sample are listed, as sequenced in a study of blood T cell repertoires in COVID-19. Profiled with immunoSEQ multiplex PCR; TCRdb holds only in-frame clones, not every one. The table includes over 100,000 clones, approximately 81% detected once. Source material: peripheral blood. All receptors derive from a middle-aged man with acute or convalescent COVID-19.

This chain connects TRBV2 to TRBJ2-1, with 13 nucleotides matching TRBD2. The CDR3 totals 16 residues. V trimming: 5 bases; J trimming: 14 bases; junction bases outside the gene matches: 15. CDR1 and CDR2 (germline): SNHLY, FYNNEI. CDR3 sequence reads: CASSPGLAGSLGGKFF. CDR3 coding DNA: TGTGCCAGCAGTCCGGGACTAGCGGGATCTTTAGGCGGGAAGTTCTTC. Together with reference TRBV2 and TRBJ2-1, the CDR3 gives the full variable domain: EPEVTQTPSHQVTQMGQEVILRCVPISNHLYFYWYRQILGQKVEFLVSFYNNEISEKSEIFDDQFSVERPDGSNFTLKIRSTKLEDSAMYFCASSPGLAGSLGGKFFGPGTRLTVL.

The V call is TRBV7-2, the J call TRBJ2-1, with 7 positions matching TRBD2. Germline V gene lookup returns CDR1 SGHTA and CDR2 FQGNSA. The V segment lost 5 bases and the J segment 5 bases; nucleotides outside the gene matches: 3. This CDR3 is built from 13 residues. CDR3 sequence: CASSTTSHNEQFF. For the CDR3, the DNA is TGTGCCAGCAGCACGACTAGCCACAATGAGCAGTTCTTC.

The chain is built from TRBV27 and TRBJ2-7; D is possibly TRBD2 (6 bases). Germline V lookup: CDR1 MNHEY, CDR2 SMNVEV (reference sequence). V was trimmed by 0 bases and J by 4 bases, leaving 16 bases between them. The CDR3 is 16 amino acids. For the CDR3, the DNA is TGTGCCAGCAGTTTATCTGGGCTAGCGACAATTTACGAGCAGTACTTC. Amino acid sequence: CASSLSGLATIYEQYF.

V gene TRBV6-5 combines with J gene TRBJ1-6; D might be TRBD1 (5 bases). Trimming removed 5 bases from V and 0 bases from J, with 8 bases in between. CDR3 length: 15 amino acids. Germline assignment: CDR1 MNHEY and CDR2 SVGAGI. The CDR3: CASSLGGSYNSPLHF. The DNA for the CDR3 is TGTGCCAGCAGTCTGGGGGGCTCCTATAATTCACCCCTCCACTTT.

V gene TRBV6-5 combines with J gene TRBJ2-7, with TRBD1 matching over 8 bases. CDR1 is MNHEY, CDR2 SVGAGI, per germline. Unmatched junction bases numbered 0, after V lost 6 bases and J lost 2 bases. CDR3 length: 12 residues. DNA for the CDR3: TGTGCCAGCAGGACAGGGGCCTACGAGCAGTACTTC. Translated, it gives CASRTGAYEQYF.

This rearrangement joins TRBV25-1 to TRBJ1-4; tentatively, D is TRBD1 (5 bases). The CDR3 runs 13 residues. Trimming removed 6 bases at V and 8 bases at J, with 13 bases between. Germline CDR1 reads MGHDK; CDR2 reads SYGVNS. In nucleotides, the CDR3 is TGTGCCAGCAGGTCACAGGACGGGGAAAAACTGTTTTTT. It encodes CASRSQDGEKLFF.

This clone was observed a handful of times. The rearrangement links TRBV18 to TRBJ1-3; 7 nucleotides line up with TRBD1. The CDR3 length is 15 residues. Looked up from germline, CDR1 is KGHSH and CDR2 is LQKENI. V shed 3 bases, J shed 1 base, and the junction held 3 bases outside the gene matches. The CDR3 loop reads CASSPTGQSGNTIYF. CDR3 nucleotides: TGTGCCAGCTCACCCACGGGACAGTCTGGAAACACCATATATTTT.

This chain uses TRBV6-6 with TRBJ2-3; 13 bases match TRBD2. Germline loops: CDR1 MNHNY, CDR2 SVGAGI (reference sequence). Germline trimming cut 4 bases from V and 1 base from J; bases unmatched to any gene: 2. This CDR3 contains 16 residues. CDR3 bases: TGTGCCAGCAGTTTCGGACTAGCGGGGGGCACAGATACGCAGTATTTT. Translated: CASSFGLAGGTDTQYF.

The rearrangement uses TRBV11-2 and TRBJ1-4; D unresolved. V was trimmed by 1 base and J by 8 bases, leaving 14 bases between them. The CDR3 length is 15 residues. Germline CDR1 is SGHAT and CDR2 is FQNNGV. CDR3 amino acids: CASSLVPQNEEKLFF. The CDR3 region has the DNA TGTGCCAGCAGCTTAGTTCCACAGAATGAGGAAAAACTGTTTTTT. Complete variable domain (other parts from reference TRBV11-2 and TRBJ1-4): EAGVAQSPRYKIIEKRQSVAFWCNPISGHATLYWYQQILGQGPKLLIQFQNNGVVDDSQLPKDRFSAERLKGVDSTLKIQPAKLEDSAVYLCASSLVPQNEEKLFFGSGTQLSVL.

The chain links TRBV4-1 to TRBJ1-4; TRBD1 might be the D (5 bases). The V gene's germline CDR1 is MGHRA and CDR2 YSYEKL. V dropped 0 bases and J dropped 4 bases, with 12 bases sitting between them. The CDR3 totals 16 residues. The CDR3 sequence is CASSQEATAFNEKLFF. In nucleotides, the CDR3 is TGCGCCAGCAGCCAAGAGGCGACAGCCTTTAATGAAAAACTGTTTTTT.

The chain recombines TRBV6-5 with TRBJ1-1; D uncertain. The CDR3 extends over 16 amino acids. Per the germline V gene, CDR1 is MNHEY and CDR2 is SVGAGI. V lost 3 bases and J lost 1, with 15 bases in between. This CDR3 reads CASSYSWNRANTEAFF. The CDR3 DNA follows: TGTGCCAGCAGTTATTCTTGGAACAGAGCGAACACTGAAGCTTTCTTT.

The rearrangement joins TRBV5-1 to TRBJ1-3; a weak D match, TRBD1 (6 bases). The CDR3 covers 15 residues. V lost 0 bases and J lost 0, with 7 bases in between. Germline values: CDR1 SGHRS, CDR2 YFSETQ. The CDR3 spells CASSLGDNSGNTIYF. The DNA for the CDR3 is TGCGCCAGCAGCTTGGGGGACAACTCTGGAAACACCATATATTTT.

This clone was counted once. The V call is TRBV5-1, the J call TRBJ2-1, with D possibly TRBD2 on 5 matching bases. The V end was cut by 7 bases, the J end by 3 bases, with 14 bases between. Per the germline V gene, CDR1 is SGHRS and CDR2 is YFSETQ. The CDR3 runs 14 residues. The CDR3 reads CASRTWGFYNEQFF. The CDR3 nucleotides are TGCGCCAGCCGGACTTGGGGTTTCTACAATGAGCAGTTCTTC. The full variable domain, its missing parts supplied by reference TRBV5-1 and TRBJ2-1, is KAGVTQTPRYLIKTRGQQVTLSCSPISGHRSVSWYQQTPGQGLQFLFEYFSETQRNKGNFPGRFSGRQFSNSRSEMNVSTLELGDSALYLCASRTWGFYNEQFFGPGTRLTVL.

This clone was seen a few times. The V and J genes are TRBV5-1 and TRBJ2-5; TRBD1 is a possible D gene (5 bases). The CDR3 is 12 amino acids. The germline CDR1 and CDR2 sequences are SGHRS and YFSETQ. The V gene lost 7 bases and the J gene lost 6 bases, with 13 bases spanning the gap. CDR3 in DNA: TGCGCCAGCGGCAGGGATAAGCAGACCCAGTACTTC. It is translated as CASGRDKQTQYF.

The chain joins TRBV18 to TRBJ1-1; tentative D call: TRBD1 (5 bases). The V gene lost 5 bases and the J gene lost 5 bases, with 15 bases spanning the gap. This CDR3 spans 14 amino acids. Per the germline V gene, CDR1 is KGHSH and CDR2 is LQKENI. In DNA form, the CDR3 reads TGTGCCAGCTCAACCCACGGGGGTGGGACTGAAGCTTTCTTT. The encoded protein is CASSTHGGGTEAFF.

The chain joins TRBV28 to TRBJ2-7; a weak D match, TRBD1 (5 bases). Germline V CDR1 and CDR2: MDHEN, SYDVKM. Between the trimmed V and J ends, which lost 2 bases and 2 bases, there was a span of 13 bases. The CDR3 extends over 15 amino acids. For the CDR3, the DNA is TGTGCCAGCAGTTTACTCCAGGGATGGACCTACGAGCAGTACTTC. Translated: CASSLLQGWTYEQYF.

V and J are TRBV2 and TRBJ1-5, with no clear D. Germline V lookup: CDR1 SNHLY, CDR2 FYNNEI. V lost 7 bases to trimming and J lost 1 base, with 14 bases between them. This CDR3 comprises 15 residues. The CDR3 DNA is TGTGCCAGCACCCAGCGGCTGATCAGCAATCAGCCCCAGCATTTT. This encodes CASTQRLISNQPQHF.

This rearrangement joins TRBV6-1 to TRBJ1-4; a possible D gene is TRBD1 (6 bases). V was shortened by 2 bases and J by 10 bases, with 14 bases between the two germline ends. Germline CDR1 is MNHNS and CDR2 is SASEGT. This CDR3 contains 14 residues. The CDR3 bases are TGTGCCAGCAGTGAATCCGCACAGGGCGGAAAACTGTTTTTT. Translating gives CASSESAQGGKLFF.

The chain employs TRBV6-5 and TRBJ1-1; weak D call: TRBD1 (5 bases). Germline loops: CDR1 MNHEY, CDR2 SVGAGI. CDR3 length: 15 residues. V dropped 2 bases and J dropped 0 bases, with 10 bases sitting between them. The CDR3 nucleotides read TGTGCCAGCAGTTACGGGGCGGGACTGAACACTGAAGCTTTCTTT. Its protein product is CASSYGAGLNTEAFF.

This chain uses TRBV6-2 or TRBV6-3 with TRBJ1-1; tentative D call: TRBD1 (5 bases). The CDR3 sequence is 17 residues long. V was shortened by 1 base and J by 3 bases, with 18 bases between the two germline ends. Germline values: CDR1 MNHEY, CDR2 SVGEGT. This chain's CDR3 is CASSYFTGYMMDTEAFF. CDR3 in DNA: TGTGCCAGCAGTTACTTCACAGGTTACATGATGGACACTGAAGCTTTCTTT.

This clone was counted between two and nine times. The V call is TRBV30, the J call TRBJ2-1; 11 positions match TRBD2. Germline CDR1 and CDR2: GTSNPN and SVGIG (reference sequence). With 0 bases clipped from V and 7 bases from J, the junction kept 8 bases outside the gene matches. The CDR3 has 16 residues. CDR3 in amino acids: CAWSVTTSGELNEQFF. CDR3 in DNA: TGTGCCTGGAGTGTGACGACTAGCGGGGAGCTAAATGAGCAGTTCTTC.

This chain uses TRBV6-5 with TRBJ2-7; 7 nucleotides agree with TRBD1. The CDR3 spans 14 residues. Germline CDR1 MNHEY, CDR2 SVGAGI. Trimming removed 5 bases from V and 0 bases from J; junction bases left unmatched: 4. In nucleotides, the CDR3 is TGTGCCAGCAGTCGAACAGGGGACTCCTACGAGCAGTACTTC. It is translated as CASSRTGDSYEQYF.

This chain joins TRBV4-1 and TRBJ2-5; 11 bases agree with TRBD1. Germline V lookup: CDR1 MGHRA, CDR2 YSYEKL. The CDR3 length is 14 residues. V lost 3 bases to trimming and J lost 4 bases; unmatched junction nucleotides: 1. CDR3 DNA: TGCGCCAGCAGCCAGGGGACAGGGGGAGAGACCCAGTACTTC. This codes for CASSQGTGGETQYF.

V is TRBV21-1 and J is TRBJ1-2. TRBV21-1 is recorded as a pseudogene. This CDR3 contains 12 residues. CDR3 residues: CASSPRYGGYTF. CDR3 DNA sequence: TGTGCCAGCAGCCCCCGGTACGGTGGCTACACCTTC.

The chain links TRBV5-4 to TRBJ2-3; 13 bases map to TRBD2. CDR1 is SGHNT, CDR2 YYREEE, per germline (reference sequence). This CDR3 contains 18 residues. V shed 5 bases, J shed 0 bases, and the junction held 9 bases outside the gene matches. DNA of the CDR3: TGTGCCAGCAGTCCCCCGGGACTAGCGGGGCTTAGCACAGATACGCAGTATTTT. This sequence encodes CASSPPGLAGLSTDTQYF.

The J gene is TRBJ2-2, the V gene TRBV6-5, with D possibly TRBD1 on 5 matching bases. Germline V gene lookup returns CDR1 MNHEY and CDR2 SVGAGI. The CDR3 loop spans 15 amino acids. Deletions cut 6 bases from V and 7 bases from J, with 18 bases between. Written as DNA, the CDR3 is TGTGCCAGCAGAGCGACAGAACGTAGGGTCGGGGAGCTGTTTTTT. Translated: CASRATERRVGELFF.

V and J are TRBV5-4 and TRBJ2-3, with 7 positions matching TRBD2. This CDR3 spans 14 amino acids. V trimming: 2 bases; J trimming: 2 bases; junction bases outside the gene matches: 2. Per germline, CDR1 SGHNT and CDR2 YYREEE (reference sequence). The CDR3 loop is CASSFGRATDTQYF. In nucleotides, the CDR3 is TGTGCCAGCAGCTTTGGGAGGGCCACAGATACGCAGTATTTT.

The chain is built from TRBV28 and TRBJ1-6, with 7 bases that match TRBD1. The V segment lost 3 bases and the J segment 6 bases; nucleotides outside the gene matches: 5. The CDR3 loop spans 15 amino acids. Germline-derived CDR1 and CDR2 are MDHEN and SYDVKM. The CDR3 here is CASSFLGGLNSPLHF. In DNA form, the CDR3 reads TGTGCCAGCAGTTTTTTAGGGGGCCTTAATTCACCCCTCCACTTT.

A single count supports this clone. The chain uses TRBV10-2 and TRBJ2-7, with TRBD2 matching over 10 bases. The CDR3 has 15 amino acids. Trimming at V came to 3 bases and at J to 5 bases, leaving 7 bases not matched to a gene. Germline CDR1 is WSHSY and CDR2 is SAAADI. The CDR3 is CASSDLAGVGHEQYF. CDR3 nucleotide sequence: TGCGCCAGCAGTGATCTAGCGGGAGTCGGGCACGAGCAGTACTTC.

The chain combines TRBV28 with TRBJ2-5; possibly TRBD2 for D (5 bases). Germline CDR1 MDHEN, CDR2 SYDVKM. This CDR3 has 15 residues. V was cut by 7 bases and J by 3 bases, with 18 bases left in between. As DNA, the CDR3 is TGTGCCAGCACCCCTATCCGGGGATGGGAAGAGACCCAGTACTTC. It is translated as CASTPIRGWEETQYF.